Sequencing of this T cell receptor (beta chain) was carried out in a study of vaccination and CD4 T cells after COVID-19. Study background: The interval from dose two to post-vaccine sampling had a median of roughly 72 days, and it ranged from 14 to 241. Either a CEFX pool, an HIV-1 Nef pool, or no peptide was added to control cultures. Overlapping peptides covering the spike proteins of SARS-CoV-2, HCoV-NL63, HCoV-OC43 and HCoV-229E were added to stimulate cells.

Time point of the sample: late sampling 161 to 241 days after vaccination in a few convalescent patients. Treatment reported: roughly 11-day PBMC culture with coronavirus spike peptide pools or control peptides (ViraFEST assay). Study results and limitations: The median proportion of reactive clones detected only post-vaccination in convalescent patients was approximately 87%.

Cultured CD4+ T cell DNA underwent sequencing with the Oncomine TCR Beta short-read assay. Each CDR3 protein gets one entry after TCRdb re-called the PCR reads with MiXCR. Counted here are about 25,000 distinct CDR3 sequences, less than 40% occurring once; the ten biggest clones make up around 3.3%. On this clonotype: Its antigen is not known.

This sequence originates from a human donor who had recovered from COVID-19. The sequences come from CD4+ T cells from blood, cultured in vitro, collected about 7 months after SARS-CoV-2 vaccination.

The CDR3: CASSPLGLAGIIDTQYF. The CDR3 DNA sequence: TGTGCCAGCTCACCACTGGGACTAGCGGGAATCATAGATACGCAGTATTTT. The genes are TRBV18 and TRBJ2-3; TRBD2 aligns across 13 bases. With V trimmed by 1 base and J by 5 bases, 6 bases remained unmatched. Germline V gene sequence: CDR1 KGHSH, CDR2 LQKENI. The CDR3 spans 17 residues.